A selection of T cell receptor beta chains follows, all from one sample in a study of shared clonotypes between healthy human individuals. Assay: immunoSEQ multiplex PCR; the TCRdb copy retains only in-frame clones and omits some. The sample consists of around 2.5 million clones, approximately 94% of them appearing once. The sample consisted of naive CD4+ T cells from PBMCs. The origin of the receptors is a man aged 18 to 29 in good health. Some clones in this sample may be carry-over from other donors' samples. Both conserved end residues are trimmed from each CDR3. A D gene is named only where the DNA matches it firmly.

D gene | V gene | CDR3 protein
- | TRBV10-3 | AISQWEEPYEQY
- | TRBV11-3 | ASSSNDNSYEQY
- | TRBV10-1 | ASSDGSTDTQY
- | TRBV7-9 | ASSLVGGLTAF
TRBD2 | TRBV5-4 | ASSLPFTSGRDYEQY
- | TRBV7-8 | ASSLFGASGANVLT
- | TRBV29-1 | SVSNINRPEAF
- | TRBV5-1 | ASSLSRRGNTEAF
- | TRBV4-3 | ASSQDPPYVSGELF
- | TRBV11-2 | ASSLISGKSYEQY
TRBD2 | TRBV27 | ASSLLRGRAWDTQY
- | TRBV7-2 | ASSPPKISEAF
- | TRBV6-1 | ASSWTDSNSPLH
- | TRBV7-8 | ASSPRRLGAGPGAEQY
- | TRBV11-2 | ASSLLRGSEAF
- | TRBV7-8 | ASSLLGLHEKLF
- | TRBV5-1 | ASSLSLRSYEQY
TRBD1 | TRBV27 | ASSSGPQGVYGYT
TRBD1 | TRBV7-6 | ASSLLDRARANSPLH
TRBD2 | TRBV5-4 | ASSAGTSGRAGETQY
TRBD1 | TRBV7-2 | ASSERQGGVGYT
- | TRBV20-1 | SGSEETQY
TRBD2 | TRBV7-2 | ASSATSGRLSEQY
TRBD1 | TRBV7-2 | ASRPAGGTEAF
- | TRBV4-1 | ASSQDRAAFDPQY
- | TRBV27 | ASSLKPILGVYTDTQY
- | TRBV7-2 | ASSLVGYEQY
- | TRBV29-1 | SARYYTGELF
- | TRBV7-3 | ASSRAELGSTDTQY
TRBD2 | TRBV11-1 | ASSLVGGLDLETQY
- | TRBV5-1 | ASSLGGTINEQF
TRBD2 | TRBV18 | ASSPRTSGFSYEQY
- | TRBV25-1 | ASSDIRNYGYT
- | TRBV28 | ASSFRETYGEQF
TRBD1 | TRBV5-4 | ASSLGQVRTDTQY
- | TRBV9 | ASSPQGTPETQY
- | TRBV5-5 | ASSLAATENYEQY
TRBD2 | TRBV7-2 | ASSFPGLAGKNEQF
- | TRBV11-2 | ASGISTGRTEAF
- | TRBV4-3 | ASSQAGVVDTEAF
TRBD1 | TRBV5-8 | ASSPEGAGGDGEKLF
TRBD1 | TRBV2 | ASSLDRPSGNTIY
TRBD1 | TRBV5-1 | ASSGPQGRPPNEQF
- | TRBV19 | ASSTYAGGYT
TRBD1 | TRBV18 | ASSPGQGYGYT